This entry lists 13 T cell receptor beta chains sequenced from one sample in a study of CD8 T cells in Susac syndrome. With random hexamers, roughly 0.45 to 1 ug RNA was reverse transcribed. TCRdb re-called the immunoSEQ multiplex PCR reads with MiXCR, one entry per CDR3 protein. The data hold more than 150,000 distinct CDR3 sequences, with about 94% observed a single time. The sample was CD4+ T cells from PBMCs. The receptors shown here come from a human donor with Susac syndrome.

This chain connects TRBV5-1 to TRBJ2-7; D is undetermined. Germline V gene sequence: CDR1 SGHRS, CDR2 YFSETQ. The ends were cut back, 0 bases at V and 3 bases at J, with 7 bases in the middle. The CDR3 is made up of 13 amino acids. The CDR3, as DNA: TGCGCCAGCAGCTTGGCCCAGGACTACGAGCAGTACTTC. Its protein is CASSLAQDYEQYF.

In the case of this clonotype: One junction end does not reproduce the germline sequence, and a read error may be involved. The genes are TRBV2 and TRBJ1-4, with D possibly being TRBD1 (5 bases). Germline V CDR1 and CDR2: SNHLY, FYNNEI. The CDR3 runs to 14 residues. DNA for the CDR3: TGTGCCAGCAGTAAGACAGCCCCAGTGAAAAATCTGTTTTTT. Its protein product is CASSKTAPVKNLFF.

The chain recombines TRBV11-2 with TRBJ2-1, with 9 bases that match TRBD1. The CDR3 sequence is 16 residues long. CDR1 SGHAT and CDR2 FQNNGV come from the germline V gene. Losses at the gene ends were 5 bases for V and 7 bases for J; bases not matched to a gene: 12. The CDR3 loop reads CASSTHRGRFTNEQFF. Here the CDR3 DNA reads TGTGCCAGCAGCACGCACAGGGGGCGGTTTACGAATGAGCAGTTCTTC.

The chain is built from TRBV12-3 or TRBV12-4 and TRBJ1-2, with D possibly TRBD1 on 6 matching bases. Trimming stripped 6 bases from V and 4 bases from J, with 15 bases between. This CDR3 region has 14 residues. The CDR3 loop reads CASSLSTGPYGYTF. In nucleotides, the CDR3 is TGTGCCAGCAGCCTGAGTACAGGGCCCTATGGCTACACCTTC.

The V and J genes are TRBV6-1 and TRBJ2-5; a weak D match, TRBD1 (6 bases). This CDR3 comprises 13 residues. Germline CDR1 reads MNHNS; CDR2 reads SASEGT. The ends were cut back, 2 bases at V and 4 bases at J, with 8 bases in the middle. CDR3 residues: CASSELRGETQYF. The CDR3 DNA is TGTGCCAGCAGTGAACTCAGGGGAGAGACCCAGTACTTC.

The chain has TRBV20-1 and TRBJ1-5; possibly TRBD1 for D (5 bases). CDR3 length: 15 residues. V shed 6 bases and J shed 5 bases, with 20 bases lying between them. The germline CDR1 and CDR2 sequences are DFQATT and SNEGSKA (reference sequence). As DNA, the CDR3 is TGCAGTGCCCCCCTACTAAGAGGGGAGGATCAGCCCCAGCATTTT. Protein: CSAPLLRGEDQPQHF.

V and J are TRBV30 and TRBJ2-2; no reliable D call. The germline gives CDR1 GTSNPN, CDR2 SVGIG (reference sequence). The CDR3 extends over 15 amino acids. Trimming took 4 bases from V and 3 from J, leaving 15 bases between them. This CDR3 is CAWNPPGFHTGELFF. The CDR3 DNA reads TGTGCCTGGAATCCTCCCGGGTTTCACACCGGGGAGCTGTTTTTT.

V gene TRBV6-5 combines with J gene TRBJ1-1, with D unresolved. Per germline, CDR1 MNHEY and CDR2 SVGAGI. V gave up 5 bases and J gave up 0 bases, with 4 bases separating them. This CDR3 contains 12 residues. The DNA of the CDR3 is TGTGCCAGCAGTCGATTGAACACTGAAGCTTTCTTT. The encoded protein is CASSRLNTEAFF.

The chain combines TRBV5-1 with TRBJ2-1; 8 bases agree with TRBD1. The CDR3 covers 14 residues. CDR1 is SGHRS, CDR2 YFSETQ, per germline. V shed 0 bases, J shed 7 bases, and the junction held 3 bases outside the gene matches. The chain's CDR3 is CASSLETGANEQFF. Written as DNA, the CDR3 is TGCGCCAGCAGCTTGGAGACAGGGGCGAATGAGCAGTTCTTC.

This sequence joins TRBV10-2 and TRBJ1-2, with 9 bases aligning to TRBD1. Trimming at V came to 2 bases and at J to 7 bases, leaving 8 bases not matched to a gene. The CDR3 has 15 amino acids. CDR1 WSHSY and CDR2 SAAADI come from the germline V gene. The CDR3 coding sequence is TGCGCCAGCAGTGAGACAGGGGGCGAGTTTAGTGGCTACACCTTC. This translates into CASSETGGEFSGYTF.

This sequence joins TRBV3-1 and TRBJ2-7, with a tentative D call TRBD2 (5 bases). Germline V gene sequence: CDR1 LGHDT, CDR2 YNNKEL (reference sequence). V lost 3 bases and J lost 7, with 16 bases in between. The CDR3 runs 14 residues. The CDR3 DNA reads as TGTGCCAGCAGCCAGGGTATAAACTCGGGAGAGCAGTACTTC. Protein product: CASSQGINSGEQYF.

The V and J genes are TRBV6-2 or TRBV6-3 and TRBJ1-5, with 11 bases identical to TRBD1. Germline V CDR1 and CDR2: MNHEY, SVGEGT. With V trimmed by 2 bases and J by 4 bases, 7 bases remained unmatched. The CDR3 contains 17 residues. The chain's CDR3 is CASSYGQGAAFNQPQHF. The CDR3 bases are TGTGCCAGCAGTTACGGACAGGGGGCCGCCTTTAATCAGCCCCAGCATTTT.

The CDR3 loop reads CAWSVGLNTEAFF. The CDR3 region has the DNA TGTGCCTGGAGTGTGGGCTTAAATACTGAAGCTTTCTTT. The chain joins TRBV30 to TRBJ1-1; no firm D call. Germline V lookup: CDR1 GTSNPN, CDR2 SVGIG (reference sequence). The length of the CDR3 is 13 residues. With 0 bases removed from V and 5 bases from J, the gap between germline ends came to 10 bases.